This entry describes one T cell receptor (beta chain). This specimen comes from a study of blood T cell repertoires in COVID-19. Study at large: COVID-19 samples from acute and convalescent phases originated in the United States, Italy and Spain. Sample material is recorded as cDNA or gDNA derived from T cells, B-cell-depleted T cells, or PBMCs.

Authors' analysis steps: Counts of nucleated cells, estimated from reference gene primer amplification, were obtained. Assay: immunoSEQ multiplex PCR; the TCRdb copy retains only in-frame clones and omits some. Clonal size and the V and J genes are those of that table, whereas D and trimming came from the DNA. The sample lists 190,000 or so clones, about 87% seen once, with 0.88% in the top ten. Germline V gene lookup returns CDR1 MNHEY and CDR2 SVGAGI. CDR3 length: 11 residues. V was pared by 8 bases and J by 4 bases, with 7 bases between. This chain links TRBV6-5 with TRBJ2-3; the D is unclear. Input material: peripheral blood. This sequence originates from a woman in her late teens or twenties who had recovered from COVID-19. Written as DNA, the CDR3 is TGTGCCAGCTCTGTCGCAGATACGCAGTATTTT. Translated, it gives CASSVADTQYF.